This T cell receptor beta chain was sequenced in a study of chemoradiotherapy in HPV16-positive cancers. Study results and limitations: Only two HPV16-positive patients supplied the functional HPV-specificity definition.

Germline CDR1 reads SQVTM; CDR2 reads ANQGSEA. This CDR3 spans 13 amino acids. V was shortened by 3 bases and J by 10 bases, with 16 bases between the two germline ends. This clone has just a few counts. Its antigen is not identified. Produced via immunoSEQ multiplex PCR; TCRdb's table is partial and in-frame only. The sample records 9,000 to 15,000 clones, 63% being singletons. This material was collected from a patient who underwent chemoradiotherapy. This TCR came from a human donor with HPV-associated anogenital cancer. This chain joins TRBV29-1 and TRBJ2-1, with a possible D match to TRBD1 (6 bases). The CDR3 loop reads CSVERQGLPEQFF. DNA of the CDR3: TGCAGCGTTGAGAGGCAGGGGTTGCCCGAGCAGTTCTTC.